The T cell receptor (beta chain) under discussion was sequenced for a study of blood T cell repertoires in COVID-19. Study background: The cDNA or gDNA used as material had been derived from T cells, B-cell-depleted T cells, or PBMCs.

Repertoires were generated with immunoSEQ multiplex PCR, while TCRdb's copy carries only in-frame clones and drops some. The sample contains a few hundred thousand clones, around 90% of which appear only once. V shed 4 bases, J shed 0 bases, and the junction held 2 bases outside the gene matches. The CDR3 extends over 16 amino acids. In germline, CDR1 is SGHTA, CDR2 FQGNSA. Source material: PBMCs or T cells enriched from blood (not recorded which). The origin of this receptor is a woman in her late teens or twenties who had recovered from COVID-19. The rearrangement uses TRBV7-2 and TRBJ2-5; 13 bases align to TRBD2. CDR3 nucleotides: TGTGCCAGCAGCTCCGGACTAGCGGGGGACCAAGAGACCCAGTACTTC. This gives the protein CASSSGLAGDQETQYF.